This entry features one T cell receptor (beta chain) sequence. Its antigen remains unidentified. Base qualities are not provided; no much larger clone lies one nucleotide away. Counted from cysteine to phenylalanine, this CDR3 has 14 amino acids. The only DNA kept is the CDR3, 42 bases in frame from the first base. V loses 7 bases, J loses 2 bases, and the germline ends lie 14 bases apart. From a lookup of the germline V gene, CDR1 and CDR2 are MNHEY and SVGAGI. This was a case-control study nested in a cohort of healthcare workers in London, UK, who had nasopharyngeal swab PCR tests and blood samples taken every week. Healthcare workers were recruited between 23 and 31 March 2020, during the week of the UK lockdown, and were followed weekly for up to roughly 15 weeks. This entry belongs to a study of early T cells in non-severe SARS-CoV-2 infection (dated by TCRdb to 2020 to 2023). Regarding the complete study: Bulk RNA from unsorted whole blood was used for TCR sequencing, so alpha and beta chains could not be paired.

Paper-wide results and their limitations: VDJdb matching was skewed toward anti-spike CD8 responses and likely underestimated virus-specific expansions by missing private and CD4 specificities.

The library was generated by 5' RACE. Sequencing was performed on a NextSeq 500. To correct for sequencing error and PCR bias, the TCR library protocol tagged individual cDNA molecules with unique molecular identifiers. Both TCR alpha and beta chains were sequenced, and tight co-correlation was observed between alpha and beta sequence abundances in each sample. As for the original processing: Decombinator V4 was used to annotate the V gene, J gene and CDR3 of the TCR sequences. Expanded TCRs were defined as changing significantly between any two time points under a Poisson model with p below 0.0001. Abundances of TCRs were expressed as counts per million after normalisation to the total number of TCRs sequenced in each sample. TRAV1-2 paired with TRAJ12, TRAJ20 or TRAJ33 defined MAIT TCRs, while TRAV10 paired with TRAJ18 defined iNKT TCRs. VDJdb, accessed 1 November 2021, was searched for CMV, EBV and SARS-CoV-2 annotated TCRs, with TCRs annotated for multiple antigens excluded. TCRdb applied fastp at Q25 and MiXCR to the public reads, then kept only in-frame beta chains. Every CDR3 protein is listed once, alongside the most common genes and DNA of its rows. TCRdb, not the original authors, processed these V and J calls. This sample comprises fewer than 35,000 distinct CDR3 sequences, more than 4.5% of them detected only once. The biggest ten clones account for less than 6.5% of the sample.

This receptor was identified in an adult who was a healthcare worker with PCR-confirmed SARS-CoV-2 infection or an uninfected control (not recorded which). The sequenced sample was whole blood. The chain joins TRBV6-5 to TRBJ1-1; TRBD1 is perhaps the D gene, given 6 matching bases. The DNA is as follows: TGTGCCAGCAAAACCGGGACACCAAACACTGAAGCTTTCTTT. Its translation is CASKTGTPNTEAFF.